The 30 T cell receptor beta chains below come from one sample, sequenced in a study of CD8+CD57+ T cells in acquired aplastic anemia. CD8+CD57+ cell expansion had been shown by flow cytometry in patients chosen for sequencing. According to the study, genomic DNA was the template for TCR beta VDJ and CDR3 profiling. From the reads, TCRdb called clonotypes with MiXCR, one entry per CDR3 protein. The sample contains 150,000 to 180,000 distinct CDR3 sequences, roughly half of which appear only once. Material: sorted CD4+, CD8+, or CD8+CD57+ T cells (not recorded which) from PBMCs. All receptors come from a human donor with aplastic anemia.

CDR3 nucleotides: TGTGCCAGCAGTGGGGACAGGGGGCTTAATTCACCCCTCCACTTT. Protein: CASSGDRGLNSPLHF. The chain links TRBV27 to TRBJ1-6; 12 nucleotides agree with TRBD1. Losses at the gene ends were 5 bases for V and 6 bases for J; bases not matched to a gene: 2. Germline-derived CDR1 and CDR2 are MNHEY and SMNVEV (reference sequence). This CDR3 region has 15 residues.

This clonotype appeared many times. The rearrangement uses TRBV11-1 and TRBJ2-3; TRBD2 aligns across 9 bases. The CDR3 is made up of 18 amino acids. Losses at the gene ends were 3 bases for V and 4 bases for J; bases not matched to a gene: 14. CDR1 and CDR2 from the germline V gene are SGHAT and FQDESV (reference sequence). This CDR3 reads CASSFGAGGPKGADTQYF. The DNA for the CDR3 is TGTGCCAGCAGCTTCGGTGCGGGGGGGCCAAAAGGGGCAGATACGCAGTATTTT.

V gene TRBV20-1 combines with J gene TRBJ1-1, with D maybe TRBD1 (6 bases). This CDR3 has 15 residues. Trimming left V 6 bases short and J 0 bases short, with 17 bases between. Germline V gene lookup returns CDR1 DFQATT and CDR2 SNEGSKA (reference sequence). CDR3 sequence reads: CSAGEDSKLNTEAFF. The CDR3 region has the DNA TGCAGTGCCGGGGAGGACAGCAAACTGAACACTGAAGCTTTCTTT.

The gene calls are TRBV19 and TRBJ1-1; TRBD1 is a possible D gene (6 bases). CDR3 size: 14 residues. V gave up 3 bases and J gave up 0 bases, with 8 bases separating them. From germline, CDR1 is LNHDA and CDR2 SQIVND (reference sequence). This CDR3 is CASSMDSMNTEAFF. The CDR3 coding sequence is TGTGCCAGTAGTATGGACAGCATGAACACTGAAGCTTTCTTT. Filled out from reference TRBV19 and TRBJ1-1, the complete variable domain reads DGGITQSPKYLFRKEGQNVTLSCEQNLNHDAMYWYRQDPGQGLRLIYYSQIVNDFQKGDIAEGYSVSREKKESFPLTVTSAQKNPTAFYLCASSMDSMNTEAFFGQGTRLTVV.

Only a few counts were recorded for this clonotype. The CDR3 DNA reads as TGTGCCAGCAGCCTAATCGGTTTGACTGAAGCTTTCTTT. This sequence encodes CASSLIGLTEAFF. V and J are TRBV7-9 and TRBJ1-1; D gene unclear. V lost 5 bases and J lost 5, with 12 bases in between. CDR3 length: 13 amino acids. CDR1 is SEHNR, CDR2 FQNEAQ, per germline (reference sequence). Based on the CDR3 plus reference TRBV7-9 and TRBJ1-1, the full variable domain is DTGVSQNPRHKITKRGQNVTFRCDPISEHNRLYWYRQTLGQGPEFLTYFQNEAQLEKSRLLSDRFSAERPKGSFSTLEIQRTEQGDSAMYLCASSLIGLTEAFFGQGTRLTVV.

This clonotype was recorded many times. This rearrangement joins TRBV7-8 to TRBJ2-1; 10 bases are shared with TRBD2. From germline, CDR1 is SGHVS and CDR2 FQNEAQ. V lost 1 base and J lost 3; bases outside the gene matches: 3. The CDR3 extends over 16 amino acids. The CDR3 reads CASSLGASGGYNEQFF. In DNA, the CDR3 is TGTGCCAGCAGCTTAGGGGCTAGCGGGGGCTACAATGAGCAGTTCTTC.

This clonotype was recorded many times. This chain's CDR3 is CASSQDWTATGELFF. The CDR3 DNA is TGTGCCAGCAGCCAAGATTGGACAGCCACCGGGGAGCTGTTTTTT. This chain connects TRBV4-2 to TRBJ2-2; D might be TRBD1 (6 bases). The germline V and J ends were trimmed by 0 bases and 4 bases, with 9 bases remaining between them. This CDR3 has 15 amino acids. Germline V lookup: CDR1 LGHNA, CDR2 YNFKEQ.

This clonotype appeared a few times. Being one base from a much bigger clone, this may be a read error. The genes are TRBV20-1 and TRBJ1-5; perhaps TRBD1 as D (5 bases). Germline values: CDR1 DFQATT, CDR2 SNEGSKA (reference sequence). The CDR3 length is 15 residues. V dropped 2 bases and J dropped 5 bases, with 16 bases sitting between them. CDR3 protein: CSARILGDGDQPQHF. The CDR3 coding sequence is TGCAGTGCTAGAATCTTGGGGGATGGTGATCAGCCCCAGCATTTT.

This clonotype showed up just once. Just one base apart from a much larger clone, this may be a read error. This chain connects TRBV13 to TRBJ2-1, with D possibly TRBD2 on 6 matching bases. This CDR3 is built from 16 residues. Germline V gene sequence: CDR1 PRHDT, CDR2 FYEKMQ (reference sequence). Trimming removed 5 bases at V and 0 bases at J, with 14 bases between. CDR3 coding DNA: TGTGCCAGCAGCCCCCGGGACTCGAGCTCCTACAATGAGCAGTTCTTC. Its translation is CASSPRDSSSYNEQFF.

As regards this clonotype: This may stem from a read error, because a much larger clone lies one nucleotide away. The gene calls are TRBV4-3 and TRBJ1-2, with D unclear. Deletions cut 1 base from V and 4 bases from J, with 22 bases between. Germline lookup yields CDR1 LGHNA and CDR2 YSLEER. The CDR3 is 18 residues long. The CDR3 here is CASSQVFPPGPVPYGYTF. The CDR3 nucleotides are TGCGCCAGCAGCCAAGTTTTCCCTCCGGGCCCCGTCCCCTATGGCTACACCTTC.

The chain links TRBV2 to TRBJ2-7, with D possibly matching TRBD2 (5 bases). Germline CDR1 and CDR2: SNHLY and FYNNEI. V was cut by 8 bases and J by 0 bases, with 17 bases left in between. The CDR3 covers 15 residues. The CDR3 is CASVAGDENSYEQYF. Written as DNA, the CDR3 is TGTGCCAGCGTTGCGGGCGACGAGAACTCCTACGAGCAGTACTTC.

This clonotype was detected a few times. The genes are TRBV27 and TRBJ2-3; the D gene could be TRBD1 or TRBD2 (5 bases each). The CDR3 loop spans 14 amino acids. Trimming cost V 4 bases and J 2 bases, with 10 bases left between them. Germline-derived CDR1 and CDR2 are MNHEY and SMNVEV (reference sequence). Written as DNA, the CDR3 is TGTGCCAGCAGTTCGGGACCCCTCACAGATACGCAGTATTTT. Protein: CASSSGPLTDTQYF.

In its sample, this clonotype was seen many times. The genes are TRBV13 and TRBJ2-3; a weak D match, TRBD2 (7 bases). Germline CDR1 is PRHDT and CDR2 is FYEKMQ (reference sequence). V was cut by 3 bases and J by 3 bases, with 22 bases left in between. The CDR3 has 18 residues. CDR3 nucleotide sequence: TGTGCCAGCAGCTTGGGTATAGTGGGGGGGGCTTCGACAGATACGCAGTATTTT. Amino acids: CASSLGIVGGASTDTQYF.

This clonotype was detected many times. The chain has TRBV7-3 and TRBJ2-5; 8 positions match TRBD2. The CDR3 totals 15 residues. The V gene end was trimmed by 1 base and the J gene end by 2 bases; junction bases not matched to a gene: 3. Germline V CDR1 and CDR2: SGHTA, FQGTGA. CDR3 bases: TGTGCCAGCAGCTTAATCGGGGGGGGTCAAGAGACCCAGTACTTC. Encoded protein: CASSLIGGGQETQYF.

In this sample, this clonotype turned up many times. This chain joins TRBV2 and TRBJ1-2, with 7 bases that match TRBD1. The junction had 4 bases not matched to a gene; V was cut back by 8 bases and J by 4 bases. Germline V gene lookup returns CDR1 SNHLY and CDR2 FYNNEI. This CDR3 has 12 amino acids. For the CDR3, the DNA is TGTGCCAGCCTACAGGGGCCCTATGGCTACACCTTC. Its translation is CASLQGPYGYTF.

This chain uses TRBV15 with TRBJ2-5; 7 bases are a match to TRBD2. J gave up 5 bases and V 8 bases, and 11 bases lay outside the gene matches. CDR1 and CDR2 from the germline V gene are LNHNV and YYDKDF (reference sequence). This CDR3 is built from 14 residues. CDR3: CATPPGREAETQYF. The CDR3 region has the DNA TGTGCCACCCCACCGGGACGGGAGGCGGAGACCCAGTACTTC.

The chain is built from TRBV2 and TRBJ1-1; D remains unclear. V was pared by 4 bases and J by 2 bases, with 8 bases between. This CDR3 has 13 amino acids. CDR1 SNHLY and CDR2 FYNNEI come from the germline V gene. CDR3 sequence (DNA): TGTGCCAGCAGTGTAAATCATAACACTGAAGCTTTCTTT. It encodes CASSVNHNTEAFF.

A remark on this clonotype: Being one base from a much bigger clone, this may be a read error. The rearrangement uses TRBV4-2 and TRBJ2-7, with 10 bases lining up with TRBD2. CDR1 is LGHNA and CDR2 is YNFKEQ in the germline V gene. V was clipped by 4 bases and J by 4 bases; unmatched bases: 10. The CDR3 extends over 16 amino acids. The CDR3 DNA reads as TGTGCCAGCAGCCTTGGGACTAGCGAGGGCCTTTACGAGCAGTACTTC. Encoded protein: CASSLGTSEGLYEQYF.

This clonotype occurred many times. The chain is built from TRBV20-1 and TRBJ1-1; no definite D call. CDR1 is DFQATT and CDR2 is SNEGSKA in the germline V gene (reference sequence). V was trimmed by 0 bases and J by 1 base, leaving 15 bases between them. This CDR3 is built from 16 residues. The CDR3 nucleotides are TGCAGTGCTAGAGATTCGGCGGGGAGGAGGAACACTGAAGCTTTCTTT. Its translation: CSARDSAGRRNTEAFF.

As concerns this clonotype: One end of the junction varies from germline; a read error may be responsible. The genes are TRBV10-2 and TRBJ1-4; D ambiguous. The V gene's germline CDR1 is WSHSY and CDR2 SAAADI. The CDR3 consists of 13 residues. In DNA form, the CDR3 reads TGTGCCAGCAGAGGACTAACCTGGGATAAACTGTTTTTT. Translation: CASRGLTWDKLFF.

This clonotype appeared once. A junction end diverges from the germline sequence, so it may reflect a read error. The V gene is TRBV7-2, the J gene TRBJ2-7; D is possibly TRBD2 (5 bases). CDR1 SGHTA and CDR2 FQGNSA come from the germline V gene. This CDR3 comprises 13 residues. CDR3 sequence (DNA): TGTGCCAGCAGCTTGTCTAGCTTCTACGAGCAGTACTTT. Protein sequence: CASSLSSFYEQYF.

This clonotype was detected many times. The V and J genes are TRBV19 and TRBJ2-7; 8 nucleotides match TRBD1. CDR3 length equals 14 residues. Germline-derived CDR1 and CDR2 are LNHDA and SQIVND (reference sequence). The junction had 5 bases not matched to a gene; V was cut back by 5 bases and J by 2 bases. CDR3 sequence: CASSPQGAAYEQYF. The CDR3 DNA reads TGTGCCAGTAGTCCCCAGGGGGCGGCCTACGAGCAGTACTTC.

This clonotype showed up just once. A clone one base away is much larger, so this may be a read error. The chain employs TRBV27 and TRBJ2-7; TRBD1 might be the D (5 bases). This CDR3 is 12 amino acids long. Looked up from germline, CDR1 is MNHEY and CDR2 is SMNVEV (reference sequence). Written as DNA, the CDR3 is TGTGCCAGCAGTGACGCAGGGCACGAGCAGCACTTC. Its protein product is CASSDAGHEQHF.

This clonotype has at least ten counts. The chain has TRBV20-1 and TRBJ1-1; 9 bases agree with TRBD1. CDR3 length: 12 amino acids. Germline-derived CDR1 and CDR2 are DFQATT and SNEGSKA (reference sequence). After removal of 2 bases from V and 11 bases from J, the junction contained 6 bases not matched to a gene. CDR3 coding DNA: TGCAGTGCTAGACATGGGACAGGGAGGGCTTTCTTT. As protein: CSARHGTGRAFF.

The chain couples TRBV2 to TRBJ2-5; a weak D match, TRBD2 (6 bases). Looked up from germline, CDR1 is SNHLY and CDR2 is FYNNEI. V shed 5 bases and J shed 5 bases, with 12 bases lying between them. This CDR3 region has 13 residues. The CDR3 DNA is TGTGCCAGCAGTCCGGAGGGATGGGAGACCCAGTACTTC. Translated, it gives CASSPEGWETQYF.

Remarks on this clonotype: As the CDR3 is not closed by the conserved phenylalanine or tryptophan, this likely results from a read error. The CDR3 region is CASSFGQSNQPQHL. CDR3 sequence (DNA): TGTGCCAGCAGCTTTGGACAAAGCAATCAGCCCCAGCATCTT. The rearrangement uses TRBV7-9 and TRBJ1-5; maybe TRBD1 (5 bases). In germline, CDR1 is SEHNR, CDR2 FQNEAQ (reference sequence). V was shortened by 3 bases and J by 1 base, with 7 bases between the two germline ends. The CDR3 sequence is 14 residues long.

The sample holds many counts of this clonotype. The chain recombines TRBV11-2 with TRBJ1-5, with D maybe TRBD1 (6 bases). V lost 1 base and J 0 bases, leaving 13 bases between the germline ends. CDR3 length: 17 amino acids. Germline V CDR1 and CDR2: SGHAT, FQNNGV. The CDR3 region is CASSLGYGQYSNQPQHF. The CDR3 DNA is TGTGCCAGCAGCTTAGGGTATGGACAGTATAGCAATCAGCCCCAGCATTTT.

This chain connects TRBV2 to TRBJ2-7; the D gene is possibly TRBD2 (6 bases). The CDR3 is 14 amino acids. Germline CDR1 SNHLY, CDR2 FYNNEI. Trimming removed 7 bases at V and 2 bases at J, with 15 bases between. CDR3 in DNA: TGTGCCAGCACTCGGGCGGGACGGACCTACGAGCAGTACTTC. Translated, it gives CASTRAGRTYEQYF.

V usage is TRBV5-1 and J usage is TRBJ2-7; D might be TRBD1 (6 bases). This CDR3 is 12 amino acids long. Germline-derived CDR1 and CDR2 are SGHRS and YFSETQ. V gave up 1 base and J gave up 6 bases, with 8 bases separating them. The CDR3 protein is CASSLWGPEQYF. The CDR3 DNA follows: TGCGCCAGCAGCTTGTGGGGGCCCGAGCAGTACTTC. The full variable domain, completed using reference TRBV5-1 and TRBJ2-7, is KAGVTQTPRYLIKTRGQQVTLSCSPISGHRSVSWYQQTPGQGLQFLFEYFSETQRNKGNFPGRFSGRQFSNSRSEMNVSTLELGDSALYLCASSLWGPEQYFGPGTRLTVT.

V is TRBV12-3 or TRBV12-4 and J is TRBJ1-1, with D hard to call. The CDR3 has 12 residues. V was trimmed by 3 bases and J by 7 bases, leaving 9 bases between them. The CDR3 DNA is TGTGCCAGCAGTTTGTCCCGCCTTGAAGCTTTCTTT. Translation: CASSLSRLEAFF.